This T cell receptor beta chain was profiled in a study of blood T cell repertoires in COVID-19 (dated by TCRdb to 2019 to 2021). Describing the broader study: Collaborator samples came from the United States, Italy and Spain and covered acute and convalescent phases of COVID-19. Samples came from the ongoing ImmuneRACE study (first 160 participants) plus 1,254 subjects from 6 global collaborators. A freely available public database, intended as a resource for researchers studying the immune response to SARS-CoV-2, is where the repertoires were released. Where available, HLA class I and class II types were taken from metadata supplied by the sample provider and were not determined by assay-based typing. The material from the prospective study consisted of cDNA or gDNA derived from T cells, B-cell-depleted T cells, or PBMCs. Nearly every sample came with metadata listing a de-identified subject ID, COVID-19 status, age in years and sex. The dataset comprised deeply sampled blood TCRbeta repertoires from subjects exposed to, actively infected with, or recovered from COVID-19. Beyond this particular receptor, the publication reports: Clinical and demographic metadata were provided uncurated, with the amount varying by source and participant.

CDR1 and CDR2 were assigned from the germline V gene (reference sequence) as LNHDA and SQIVND. The CDR3 sequence holds 15 residues, the cysteine and phenylalanine included. The DNA shown is the 45-base CDR3, in frame from base 1. V and J lose 3 bases and 2 bases, and a span of 11 bases separates them. With regard to this clone: It lacks a known antigen. The record has no base qualities; no much larger clone is one base away.

Samples from volunteer blood donors who had recovered from COVID-19 were contributed by a second Seattle source. Whole blood was collected in K2EDTA tubes by collaborating institutions according to the institutions' own protocols. For TCRbeta analysis, collaborator samples were shipped as frozen whole blood, as isolated PBMCs, or as DNA extracted from either sample type. TCRbeta CDR3 regions were amplified from genomic DNA using the immunoSEQ Assay, a bias-controlled multiplex PCR. From the authors' description of their analysis: Within the assay, amplification of reference gene primers was used to estimate how many nucleated cells each sample contained. Sequence reads were collapsed and filtered to measure the absolute abundance of every unique TCRbeta CDR3 rearrangement. For each sample, productive Simpson clonality was calculated as the square root of Simpson's diversity index over productive rearrangements. The immuneACCESS repertoire file appears here via TCRdb, limited to in-frame rearrangements. These files lack a portion of the clones; in checked studies, under half of the deficit traces to unresolved V genes, and the cause of the others is not known. Clone size and the V and J calls come from that table; the DNA yielded D and trimming. Here the sample has 150,000 to 200,000 clones; 70% to 85% occur a single time. Approximately 13% of the sample is in the top ten clones.

Material: peripheral blood. The chain joins TRBV19 to TRBJ1-5, with the D gene uncertain. The sequence derives from a man aged 45-65 years who had recovered from COVID-19. The CDR3 reads as follows: CASSMSGSGNQPQHF. The nucleotide sequence is TGTGCCAGTAGTATGAGCGGATCGGGCAATCAGCCCCAGCATTTT.